One and the same sample provided the 8 T cell receptor beta chains below, sequenced in a study of identical twins. TCRdb called the 5' RACE reads again in MiXCR, with one record for every CDR3 protein. The table lists just over 500,000 distinct CDR3 sequences, about 20% of them singletons. These data are also associated with another study on T cells expressing NK-cell markers.

Material for sequencing was CD4+ T cells sorted from blood. These receptors all come from a woman in her late teens or twenties in good health.

The table lists this clonotype with a few counts. This chain connects TRBV10-3 to TRBJ2-5; D not resolved. CDR1 and CDR2 (germline): ENHRY, SYGVKD. V dropped 4 bases and J dropped 3 bases, with 9 bases sitting between them. The CDR3 length is 13 residues. The CDR3 protein is CAISALEKETQYF. The CDR3 DNA reads TGTGCCATCAGTGCCCTAGAAAAAGAGACCCAGTACTTC.

This chain connects TRBV6-2 or TRBV6-3 to TRBJ2-7, with TRBD2 identical over 8 bases. Germline V gene sequence: CDR1 MNHEY, CDR2 SVGEGT. The CDR3 loop spans 16 amino acids. V was pared by 5 bases and J by 0 bases, with 9 bases of the junction left unmatched. The CDR3 is CASSPPGRGSSYEQYF. In nucleotides, the CDR3 is TGTGCCAGCAGTCCTCCCGGGAGGGGCAGCTCCTACGAGCAGTACTTC.

This clonotype was detected only a few times. This sequence joins TRBV6-2 or TRBV6-3 and TRBJ2-5; D uncertain. CDR1 and CDR2 (germline): MNHEY, SVGEGT. Trimming pared 6 bases from V and 3 bases from J, leaving 8 bases between. This CDR3 is built from 12 residues. CDR3 region: CASSYIKETQYF. The CDR3 region has the DNA TGTGCCAGCAGCTATATTAAAGAGACCCAGTACTTC.

In this sample, this clonotype turned up a few times. This chain links TRBV5-6 with TRBJ2-1; TRBD2 agrees at 9 bases. Trimming took 1 base from V and 8 from J; bases not matched to a gene: 7. This CDR3 has 15 amino acids. Germline assignment: CDR1 SGHDT and CDR2 YYEEEE. The CDR3 sequence is CASSLRLAGNDEQFF. The CDR3 nucleotides read TGTGCCAGCAGCTTGCGGCTAGCGGGAAACGATGAGCAGTTCTTC.

The rearrangement uses TRBV6-1 and TRBJ2-7, with 8 positions matching TRBD1. The CDR3 is 15 amino acids. Losses at the gene ends were 6 bases for V and 0 bases for J; bases not matched to a gene: 7. Germline CDR1 is MNHNS and CDR2 is SASEGT. The CDR3 region has the DNA TGTGCCAGCAGCATAGACAGGGGATACTCCTACGAGCAGTACTTC. Translated: CASSIDRGYSYEQYF.

This chain connects TRBV13 to TRBJ2-2; no clear D. V gave up 1 base and J gave up 6 bases, with 3 bases separating them. The CDR3 has 12 residues. CDR1 is PRHDT, CDR2 FYEKMQ, per germline (reference sequence). This chain's CDR3 is CASSLDPGELFF. The CDR3 nucleotides are TGTGCCAGCAGCTTAGACCCCGGGGAGCTGTTTTTT.

This chain connects TRBV6-2 or TRBV6-3 to TRBJ2-1, with 8 bases matching TRBD2. CDR3 length: 15 residues. Germline lookup yields CDR1 MNHEY and CDR2 SVGEGT. The V segment lost 6 bases and the J segment 6 bases; nucleotides outside the gene matches: 10. In DNA, the CDR3 is TGTGCCAGCAGCAGGACTAGCTTAGCATCCAATGAGCAGTTCTTC. Its translation is CASSRTSLASNEQFF.

This clonotype appeared once. The genes are TRBV4-2 and TRBJ2-3, with unresolved D. Trimming left V 1 base short and J 3 bases short, with 8 bases between. CDR1 LGHNA and CDR2 YNFKEQ come from the germline V gene. CDR3 length equals 14 residues. The chain's CDR3 is CASSQAVGTDTQYF. DNA of the CDR3: TGTGCCAGCAGCCAAGCGGTGGGTACAGATACGCAGTATTTT.